What follows is one T cell receptor (beta chain) and its context. What it binds is unknown. Libraries were prepared by immunoSEQ multiplex PCR; TCRdb keeps only in-frame clonotypes and omits some of them. This table has around 270,000 clones, about 83% appearing once. This entry comes from a study of Ad26.COV2.S vaccination and SARS-CoV-2 variants. Background on the study: The study gave Ad26.COV2.S intramuscularly, once or twice 56 days apart.

Documented treatment: about 20 received Ad26.COV2.S at low or high dose, single or two shots; about 5 received placebo; per-sample allocation not given. Sampling happened 63 days after the first vaccine or placebo injection. This vaccine is an Ad26 vector that expresses the Wuhan-strain SARS-CoV-2 spike. Study outcomes and limitations: Higher spike-specific TCR breadth was found in vaccine recipients than in placebo recipients. People who got the vaccine or the placebo had similar non-spike TCR breadth.

The clonotype was recovered from a person aged 18-65 years who received the Ad26.COV2.S COVID-19 vaccine or a placebo. The sequencing used peripheral blood, collected in a trial of Ad26.COV2.S vaccine versus placebo.

CDR3 sequence: CASSYEGAGNTIYF. CDR3 coding DNA: TGTGCCAGCAGTTATGAGGGCGCTGGAAACACCATATATTTT. The rearrangement uses TRBV6-5 and TRBJ1-3; no clear D gene. This CDR3 region has 14 residues. CDR1 is MNHEY, CDR2 SVGAGI, per germline. V was trimmed by 3 bases and J by 2 bases, leaving 8 bases between them.